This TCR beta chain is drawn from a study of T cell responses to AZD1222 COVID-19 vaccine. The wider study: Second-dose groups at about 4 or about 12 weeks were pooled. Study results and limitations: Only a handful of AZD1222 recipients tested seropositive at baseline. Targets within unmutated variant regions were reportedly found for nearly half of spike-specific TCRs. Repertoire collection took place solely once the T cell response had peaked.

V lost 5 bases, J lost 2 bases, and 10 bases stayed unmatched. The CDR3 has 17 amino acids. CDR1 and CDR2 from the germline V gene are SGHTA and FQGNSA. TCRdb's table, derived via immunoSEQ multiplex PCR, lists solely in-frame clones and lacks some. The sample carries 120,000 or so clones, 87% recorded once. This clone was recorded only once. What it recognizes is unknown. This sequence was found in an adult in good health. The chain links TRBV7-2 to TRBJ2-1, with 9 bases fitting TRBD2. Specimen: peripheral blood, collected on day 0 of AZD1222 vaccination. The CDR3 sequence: CASSPWAGGGAYNEQFF. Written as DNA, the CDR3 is TGTGCCAGCAGCCCATGGGCGGGAGGGGGCGCCTACAATGAGCAGTTCTTC.